This entry lists 25 T cell receptor beta chains sequenced from one sample in a study of cytomegalovirus exposure and HLA in healthy donors. PCR was performed using 60 Vbeta and 13 Jbeta primers. Sequencing used immunoSEQ multiplex PCR; TCRdb keeps in-frame clones, though not all of them. The sample records about 160,000 clones, 75% being singletons. Material for sequencing was PBMCs. Source of these receptors: a male donor in good health and CMV-seronegative.

Points on this clone: An end of the junction differs from the germline gene, which may be a read error. The J gene is TRBJ1-2, the V gene TRBV7-9; D gene uncertain. Germline-derived CDR1 and CDR2 are SEHNR and FQNEAQ (reference sequence). CDR3 length equals 11 residues. CDR3 nucleotide sequence: TGTTCCAGCAGCGGCTACTATGGCTACACCTTC. It translates to CSSSGYYGYTF. Filled out from reference TRBV7-9 and TRBJ1-2, the complete variable domain reads DTGVSQNPRHKITKRGQNVTFRCDPISEHNRLYWYRQTLGQGPEFLTYFQNEAQLEKSRLLSDRFSAERPKGSFSTLEIQRTEQGDSAMYLCSSSGYYGYTFGSGTRLTVV.

The chain couples TRBV7-2 to TRBJ2-5; D is ambiguous. The ends were cut back, 5 bases at V and 11 bases at J, with 12 bases in the middle. The germline V gene has CDR1 SGHTA and CDR2 FQGNSA. The CDR3 runs 11 residues. Here the CDR3 reads CASSEYEEQYF. For the CDR3, the DNA is TGTGCCAGCAGCGAATATGAAGAGCAGTACTTC.

CDR3: CASIGGHLNYGYTF. In DNA, the CDR3 is TGTGCCAGCATTGGAGGGCATTTAAACTATGGCTACACCTTC. The gene calls are TRBV2 and TRBJ1-2; no clear D gene. The CDR3 covers 14 residues. In germline, CDR1 is SNHLY, CDR2 FYNNEI. The V end was cut by 7 bases, the J end by 2 bases, with 14 bases between.

The chain is built from TRBV7-9 and TRBJ2-5; D is ambiguous. The CDR3 is 14 amino acids. V was trimmed by 4 bases and J by 2 bases, leaving 11 bases between them. The germline V gene encodes CDR1 SEHNR and CDR2 FQNEAQ (reference sequence). CDR3 coding DNA: TGTGCCAGCAGCTCTACAGAGAAACAAGAGACCCAGTACTTC. Translated, it gives CASSSTEKQETQYF.

The chain recombines TRBV28 with TRBJ2-1, with 7 positions matching TRBD2. Looked up from germline, CDR1 is MDHEN and CDR2 is SYDVKM. V lost 3 bases to trimming and J lost 1 base; unmatched junction nucleotides: 6. This CDR3 spans 16 amino acids. This chain's CDR3 is CASSLTSSGSYNEQFF. The CDR3 bases are TGTGCCAGCAGTTTGACCTCTAGCGGATCCTACAATGAGCAGTTCTTC.

The chain employs TRBV20-1 and TRBJ2-7; D may be TRBD1 (5 bases). The CDR3 has 11 residues. V was trimmed by 4 bases and J by 3 bases, leaving 7 bases between them. The germline gives CDR1 DFQATT, CDR2 SNEGSKA (reference sequence). The chain's CDR3 is CSATTDYEQYF. In DNA, the CDR3 is TGCAGTGCTACGACAGACTACGAGCAGTACTTC.

The V call is TRBV4-1, the J call TRBJ2-1, with D maybe TRBD1 (5 bases). The CDR3 sequence is 15 residues long. CDR1 and CDR2 from the germline V gene are MGHRA and YSYEKL. V was cut by 1 base and J by 6 bases, with 13 bases left in between. The CDR3 sequence: CASSQVQAPGNEQFF. The CDR3 DNA sequence: TGCGCCAGCAGCCAAGTACAGGCCCCCGGCAATGAGCAGTTCTTC.

The chain carries TRBV10-3 and TRBJ2-3; 11 positions agree with TRBD2. Germline V gene data show CDR1 as ENHRY and CDR2 as SYGVKD. This CDR3 is built from 21 residues. V lost 3 bases, J lost 0 bases, and 17 bases stayed unmatched. The CDR3 loop is CAISDRNLGLAGGRSTDTQYF. Here the CDR3 DNA reads TGTGCCATCAGTGACCGTAACCTCGGTCTAGCGGGGGGACGGAGCACAGATACGCAGTATTTT.

V usage is TRBV11-2 and J usage is TRBJ1-1; D is unresolved. Germline V gene sequence: CDR1 SGHAT, CDR2 FQNNGV. The ends were cut back, 2 bases at V and 5 bases at J, with 12 bases in the middle. The length of the CDR3 is 14 residues. CDR3 DNA sequence: TGTGCCAGCAGCTTATTGGTTTTGAGTACTGAAGCTTTCTTT. It translates to CASSLLVLSTEAFF.

This clone was detected a few times. The chain recombines TRBV28 with TRBJ2-2; 7 nucleotides match TRBD2. The ends lost 2 bases at V and 1 base at J; junction bases unmatched: 7. Germline values: CDR1 MDHEN, CDR2 SYDVKM. The CDR3 has 17 residues. In DNA, the CDR3 is TGTGCCAGCAGTTTAATGGGGGGGAGTGGGAACACCGGGGAGCTGTTTTTT. Residues: CASSLMGGSGNTGELFF. Full variable domain (outside the CDR3, taken from reference TRBV28 and TRBJ2-2): DVKVTQSSRYLVKRTGEKVFLECVQDMDHENMFWYRQDPGLGLRLIYFSYDVKMKEKGDIPEGYSVSREKKERFSLILESASTNQTSMYLCASSLMGGSGNTGELFFGEGSRLTVL.

The rearrangement joins TRBV9 to TRBJ2-5; maybe TRBD2 (5 bases). This CDR3 has 14 residues. In germline, CDR1 is SGDLS, CDR2 YYNGEE. V gave up 2 bases and J gave up 5 bases, with 13 bases separating them. The DNA for the CDR3 is TGTGCCAGCAGCGTTCGAAACGGGGTCGAGACCCAGTACTTC. It specifies CASSVRNGVETQYF.

The chain couples TRBV5-1 to TRBJ2-3; a weak D match, TRBD1 (5 bases). The CDR3 runs 14 residues. CDR1 SGHRS and CDR2 YFSETQ come from the germline V gene. Between the trimmed V and J ends, which lost 1 base and 1 base, there was a span of 7 bases. The CDR3 bases are TGCGCCAGCAGCTTGAGCAGGGGCACAGATACGCAGTATTTT. Its translation is CASSLSRGTDTQYF.

Details on this clone: The same CDR3 arises from other DNA sequences in this sample as well. The V and J genes are TRBV5-6 and TRBJ1-4, with D unresolved. Deletions cut 1 base from V and 4 bases from J, with 11 bases between. CDR3 length: 15 amino acids. The germline V gene has CDR1 SGHDT and CDR2 YYEEEE. The CDR3 nucleotides read TGTGCCAGCAGCTTGCGTGCGGATTATAATGAAAAACTGTTTTTT. It specifies CASSLRADYNEKLFF.

This clone has only a few counts. The rearrangement links TRBV4-1 to TRBJ1-2; D might be TRBD1 (5 bases). Deletions cut 0 bases from V and 3 bases from J, with 11 bases between. The CDR3 sequence is 15 residues long. Germline CDR1 MGHRA, CDR2 YSYEKL. The CDR3 loop is CASSQDQGRYYGYTF. DNA of the CDR3: TGCGCCAGCAGCCAAGATCAGGGCAGATACTATGGCTACACCTTC.

The V call is TRBV28, the J call TRBJ1-1; D might be TRBD1 (6 bases). The ends were cut back, 5 bases at V and 11 bases at J, with 24 bases in the middle. The CDR3 is 15 amino acids. Per the germline V gene, CDR1 is MDHEN and CDR2 is SYDVKM. CDR3 sequence: CASSPNGGGEGRAFF. The CDR3 DNA reads TGTGCCAGCAGTCCTAACGGCGGGGGCGAGGGTCGGGCTTTCTTT.

V is TRBV28 and J is TRBJ2-4; D gene ambiguous. Trimming shortened V by 2 bases and J by 3 bases, and 20 bases separated the two germline ends. This CDR3 is 18 amino acids long. Per germline, CDR1 MDHEN and CDR2 SYDVKM. CDR3 sequence reads: CASSLVGVSFSGKNIQYF. As DNA, the CDR3 is TGTGCCAGCAGTTTAGTAGGCGTGTCATTTTCGGGCAAAAACATTCAGTACTTC.

V usage is TRBV5-1 and J usage is TRBJ2-3; TRBD1 agrees at 8 bases. Germline CDR1 and CDR2: SGHRS and YFSETQ. Germline trimming cut 4 bases from V and 6 bases from J; bases unmatched to any gene: 7. The CDR3 spans 14 residues. In DNA form, the CDR3 reads TGCGCCAGCAGCGCAACTACAGGGGGGGATACGCAGTATTTT. This codes for CASSATTGGDTQYF.

This rearrangement joins TRBV7-2 to TRBJ1-3; D possibly corresponds to TRBD1 (5 bases). This CDR3 comprises 12 residues. Between the trimmed V and J ends, which lost 2 bases and 11 bases, there was a span of 10 bases. Germline lookup yields CDR1 SGHTA and CDR2 FQGNSA. CDR3 residues: CASSLTEGAIYF. CDR3 nucleotides: TGTGCCAGCAGCTTAACTGAAGGGGCCATATATTTT.

The chain carries TRBV7-2 and TRBJ2-7; TRBD2 agrees at 8 bases. CDR1 is SGHTA and CDR2 is FQGNSA in the germline V gene. V dropped 4 bases and J dropped 3; count of bases not matched to a gene: 5. This CDR3 has 14 amino acids. The CDR3 nucleotides are TGTGCCAGCAGCTCATCTAGCGGGTTCTACGAGCAGTACTTC. Its translation is CASSSSSGFYEQYF.

The chain carries TRBV12-5 and TRBJ1-2, with D maybe TRBD1 (6 bases). The CDR3 extends over 13 amino acids. With 7 bases removed from V and 4 bases from J, the gap between germline ends came to 13 bases. Germline V gene lookup returns CDR1 LGHNT and CDR2 FRNRAP. DNA of the CDR3: TGTGCTAGTGCGGGGGGGCGAGGCTATGGCTACACCTTC. As protein: CASAGGRGYGYTF.

The V and J genes are TRBV5-1 and TRBJ2-1; 11 nucleotides align to TRBD1. J lost 9 bases, V lost 4 bases, and 6 bases had no gene match. The CDR3 sequence is 14 residues long. Germline CDR1 is SGHRS and CDR2 is YFSETQ. The CDR3: CASSMGQGGGEQFF. As DNA, the CDR3 is TGCGCCAGCAGCATGGGACAGGGGGGAGGTGAGCAGTTCTTC.

CDR3 DNA sequence: TGTGCCAGCAGCGGGGGATTACCGGGACAGCAAAAACTGTTTTTT. It yields the protein CASSGGLPGQQKLFF. This chain joins TRBV5-4 and TRBJ1-4; 7 bases line up with TRBD1. Germline CDR1 reads SGHNT; CDR2 reads YYREEE (reference sequence). V lost 4 bases, J lost 9 bases, and 12 bases stayed unmatched. CDR3 length: 15 amino acids.

The CDR3: CASSKSTGQGDEQYF. DNA for the CDR3: TGTGCCAGCAGCAAGAGCACGGGACAGGGGGACGAGCAGTACTTC. The genes are TRBV2 and TRBJ2-7, with TRBD1 identical over 11 bases. The CDR3 has 15 amino acids. The J segment lost 5 bases and the V segment lost 6 bases, leaving 9 bases of the junction unmatched. Per germline, CDR1 SNHLY and CDR2 FYNNEI. The full variable domain, completed using reference TRBV2 and TRBJ2-7, is EPEVTQTPSHQVTQMGQEVILRCVPISNHLYFYWYRQILGQKVEFLVSFYNNEISEKSEIFDDQFSVERPDGSNFTLKIRSTKLEDSAMYFCASSKSTGQGDEQYFGPGTRLTVT.

The rearrangement joins TRBV28 to TRBJ2-7, with TRBD1 identical over 9 bases. This CDR3 region has 14 residues. V lost 4 bases to trimming and J lost 6 bases; unmatched junction nucleotides: 7. Germline loops: CDR1 MDHEN, CDR2 SYDVKM. The CDR3 DNA is TGTGCCAGCAGTTCCAGGACAGGGGTCTCCGAGCAGTACTTC. It yields the protein CASSSRTGVSEQYF. The whole variable domain, remainder taken from reference TRBV28 and TRBJ2-7, is DVKVTQSSRYLVKRTGEKVFLECVQDMDHENMFWYRQDPGLGLRLIYFSYDVKMKEKGDIPEGYSVSREKKERFSLILESASTNQTSMYLCASSSRTGVSEQYFGPGTRLTVT.

This clone was seen once. V gene TRBV27 combines with J gene TRBJ1-2; D not resolved. The CDR3 has 14 residues. V lost 4 bases and J lost 5, with 14 bases in between. CDR1 and CDR2 from the germline V gene are MNHEY and SMNVEV (reference sequence). As DNA, the CDR3 is TGTGCCAGCAGTTCCCACCAGGCGATGTATGGCTACACCTTC. Protein product: CASSSHQAMYGYTF.